This T cell receptor beta chain was sequenced in a study of shared clonotypes between healthy human individuals. Adults of Caucasian background living in Nashville, Tennessee made up all donors. Partitioning of CD4+ cells yielded a CD45RA+ naive subset and a CD45RA-negative memory subset. The assay was immunoSEQ multiplex PCR, and TCRdb's table has in-frame clones only and misses some. The table lists over a million clones, 98% of them singletons, with about 0.4% in the top ten. Concerning this clone itself: Antigen: not known.

Whole-study results and caveats: Estimated richness values were generally larger in naive subsets than in memory subsets. Across a handful of donors, naive CD4 shared about 5%, naive CD8 around 4%, memory CD4 about 2.4%, memory CD8 0.4%.

The sequenced sample consisted of naive CD4+ T cells sorted from blood. Subset in this sample: CD45RA+ positively selected. The sequence derives from a man aged 25 to 40 in good health.

In DNA form, the CDR3 reads TGTGCCAGCAGTGAACAGGGTCCCACTTACAATGAGCAGTTCTTC. Translated, it gives CASSEQGPTYNEQFF. This chain connects TRBV2 to TRBJ2-1, with D tentatively TRBD1 (5 bases). V was clipped by 2 bases and J by 4 bases, with 12 bases between them. Germline V gene data show CDR1 as SNHLY and CDR2 as FYNNEI. The CDR3 runs 15 residues.